Following are 3 T cell receptor beta chains from one sample sequenced in a study of blood T cells in healthy people across ages (dated by TCRdb to about 2015). The library came from 5' RACE. A second PCR of 7 to 11 cycles was performed with a sample-barcoded 5' primer and a J-beta primer mix. TCRdb cleaned the public reads at Q25 with fastp, built clones with MiXCR and kept in-frame beta chains. Every distinct CDR3 protein forms one entry, paired with its most common genes and DNA. The sample records 1.5 million to 2 million distinct CDR3 sequences, 30% to 40% of which are singletons. The leading ten clones occupy more than 20% of the sample. Sequenced: blood. These receptors were collected from a human donor in good health.

V usage is TRBV5-1 and J usage is TRBJ1-2; no clear D gene. The CDR3 is made up of 15 amino acids. V was cut by 0 bases and J by 4 bases, with 13 bases left in between. CDR1 SGHRS and CDR2 YFSETQ come from the germline V gene. CDR3 amino acids: CASSLGAGRSYGYTF. DNA of the CDR3: TGCGCCAGCAGCTTGGGGGCCGGGAGGAGCTATGGCTACACCTTC.

This clonotype was picked up a small number of times. One end of the junction varies from germline; a read error may be responsible. This rearrangement joins TRBV28 to TRBJ2-1; D gene ambiguous. The CDR3 is 13 amino acids. Germline lookup yields CDR1 MDHEN and CDR2 SYDVKM. CDR3 nucleotide sequence: TGCGCCAGCAGTTCCTCTACCTACAATGAGCAGTTCTTC. It translates to CASSSSTYNEQFF.

This rearrangement joins TRBV14 to TRBJ2-3; D is possibly TRBD2 (6 bases). Trimming took off 4 bases at V and 0 bases at J, with 14 bases between the two ends. Germline CDR1 is SGHDN and CDR2 is FVKESK. This CDR3 has 16 residues. CDR3 loop: CASSRRAVRSTDTQYF. CDR3 nucleotide sequence: TGTGCCAGCAGCCGGAGGGCAGTTCGAAGCACAGATACGCAGTATTTT.